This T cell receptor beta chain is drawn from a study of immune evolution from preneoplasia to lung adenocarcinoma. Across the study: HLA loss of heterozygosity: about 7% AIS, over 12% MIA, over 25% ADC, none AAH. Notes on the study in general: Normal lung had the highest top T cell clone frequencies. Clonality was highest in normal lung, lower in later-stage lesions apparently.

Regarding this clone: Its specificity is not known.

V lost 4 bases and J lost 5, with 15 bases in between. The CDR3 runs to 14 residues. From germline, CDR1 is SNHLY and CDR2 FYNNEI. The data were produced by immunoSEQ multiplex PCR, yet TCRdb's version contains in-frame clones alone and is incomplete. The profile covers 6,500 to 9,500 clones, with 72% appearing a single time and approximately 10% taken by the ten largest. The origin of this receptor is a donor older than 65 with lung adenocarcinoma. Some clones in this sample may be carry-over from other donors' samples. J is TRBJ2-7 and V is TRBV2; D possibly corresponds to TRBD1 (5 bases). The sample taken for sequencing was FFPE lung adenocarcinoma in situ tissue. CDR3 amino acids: CASSVTRQLHEQYF. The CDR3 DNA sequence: TGTGCCAGCAGTGTAACCAGACAGCTGCACGAGCAGTACTTC.